At least ten counts were recorded for the clone carrying this TCR beta chain. Its antigen is currently unknown. The time point is: longitudinal time-point 2. The healthy controls volunteered at a blood bank in Maryland, USA. A total of 2 million PBMCs stored at -80 degrees C provided the unsorted libraries. This record comes from a study of neurological immune-mediated disorders. Study-wide findings and caveats: The expanded clones of different subjects shared no CDR3 amino acid sequences (suggesting private repertoires in all groups).

The CDR3 extends over 14 amino acids. CDR1 and CDR2 from the germline V gene are SGDLS and YYNGEE. Trimming shortened V by 6 bases and J by 4 bases, and 17 bases separated the two germline ends. cDNA synthesis was performed by 5'RACE with 10-nucleotide random UMIs. TCRdb re-called the 5' RACE reads with MiXCR, one entry per CDR3 protein. Of fewer than 70,000 distinct CDR3 sequences in the sample, roughly 10% were seen once. V is TRBV9 and J is TRBJ2-7; maybe TRBD1 (5 bases). The sequencing input was PBMCs. This TCR derives from a man aged 25-45 years in good health. The CDR3 protein is CASTPGQGRYEQYF. CDR3 coding DNA: TGTGCCAGCACCCCTGGGCAGGGCCGATACGAGCAGTACTTC.